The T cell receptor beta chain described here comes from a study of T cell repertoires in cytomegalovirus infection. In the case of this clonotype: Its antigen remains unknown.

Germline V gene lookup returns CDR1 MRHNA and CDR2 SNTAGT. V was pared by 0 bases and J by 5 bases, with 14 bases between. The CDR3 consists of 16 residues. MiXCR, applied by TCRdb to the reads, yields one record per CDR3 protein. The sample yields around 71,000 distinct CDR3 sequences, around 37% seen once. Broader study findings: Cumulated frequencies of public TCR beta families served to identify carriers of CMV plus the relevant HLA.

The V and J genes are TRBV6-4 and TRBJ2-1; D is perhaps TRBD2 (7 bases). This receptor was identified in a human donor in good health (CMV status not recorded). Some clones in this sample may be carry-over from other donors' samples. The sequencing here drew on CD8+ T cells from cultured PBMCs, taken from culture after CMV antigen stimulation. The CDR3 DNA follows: TGTGCCAGCAGTGACTCGGTGGGGGGGGGCCACAATGAGCAGTTCTTC. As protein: CASSDSVGGGHNEQFF.